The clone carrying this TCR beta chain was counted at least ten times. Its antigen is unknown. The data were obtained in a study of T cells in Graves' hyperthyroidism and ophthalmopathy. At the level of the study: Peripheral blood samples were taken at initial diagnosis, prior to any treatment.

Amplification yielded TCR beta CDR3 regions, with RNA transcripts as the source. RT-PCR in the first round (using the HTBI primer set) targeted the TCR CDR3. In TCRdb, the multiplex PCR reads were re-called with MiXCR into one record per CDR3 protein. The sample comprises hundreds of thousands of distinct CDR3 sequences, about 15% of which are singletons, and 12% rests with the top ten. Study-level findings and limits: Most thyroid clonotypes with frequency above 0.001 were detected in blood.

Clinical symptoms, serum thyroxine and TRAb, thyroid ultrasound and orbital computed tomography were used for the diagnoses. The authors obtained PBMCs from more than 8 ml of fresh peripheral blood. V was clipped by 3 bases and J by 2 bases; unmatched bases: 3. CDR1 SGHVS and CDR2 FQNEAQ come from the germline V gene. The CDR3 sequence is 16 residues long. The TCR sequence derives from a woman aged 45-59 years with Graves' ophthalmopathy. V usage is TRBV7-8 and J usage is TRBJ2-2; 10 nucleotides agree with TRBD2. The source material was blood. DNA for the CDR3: TGTGCCAGCAGCTTTGCACTAGCGGGAAACACCGGGGAGCTGTTTTTT. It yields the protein CASSFALAGNTGELFF.